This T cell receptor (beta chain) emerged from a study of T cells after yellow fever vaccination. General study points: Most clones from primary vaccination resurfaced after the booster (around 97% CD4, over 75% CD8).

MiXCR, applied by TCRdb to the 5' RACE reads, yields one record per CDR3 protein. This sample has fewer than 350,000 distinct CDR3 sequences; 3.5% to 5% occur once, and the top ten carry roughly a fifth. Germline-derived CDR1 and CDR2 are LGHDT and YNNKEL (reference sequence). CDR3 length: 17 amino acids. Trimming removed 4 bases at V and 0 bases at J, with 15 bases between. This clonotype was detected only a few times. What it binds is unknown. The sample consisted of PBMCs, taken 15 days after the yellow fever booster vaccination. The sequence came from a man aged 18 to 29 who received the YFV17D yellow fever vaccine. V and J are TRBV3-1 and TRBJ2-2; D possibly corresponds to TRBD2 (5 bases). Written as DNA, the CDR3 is TGTGCCAGCAGCCCGCGGGCCGACCGATCGAACACCGGGGAGCTGTTTTTT. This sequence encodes CASSPRADRSNTGELFF.